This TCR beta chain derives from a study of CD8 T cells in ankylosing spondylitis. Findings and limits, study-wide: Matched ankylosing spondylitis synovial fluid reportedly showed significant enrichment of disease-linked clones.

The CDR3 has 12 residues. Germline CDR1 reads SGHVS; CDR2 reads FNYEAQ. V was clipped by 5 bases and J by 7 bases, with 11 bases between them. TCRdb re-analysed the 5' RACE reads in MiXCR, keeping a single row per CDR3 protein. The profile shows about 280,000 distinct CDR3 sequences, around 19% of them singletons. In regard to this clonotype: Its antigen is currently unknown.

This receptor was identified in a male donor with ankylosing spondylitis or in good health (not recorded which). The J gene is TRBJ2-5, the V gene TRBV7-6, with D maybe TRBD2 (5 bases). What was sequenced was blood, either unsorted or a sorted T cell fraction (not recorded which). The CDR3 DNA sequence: TGTGCCAGCAGCCCCTTCGGAGGGACCCAGTACTTC. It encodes CASSPFGGTQYF.